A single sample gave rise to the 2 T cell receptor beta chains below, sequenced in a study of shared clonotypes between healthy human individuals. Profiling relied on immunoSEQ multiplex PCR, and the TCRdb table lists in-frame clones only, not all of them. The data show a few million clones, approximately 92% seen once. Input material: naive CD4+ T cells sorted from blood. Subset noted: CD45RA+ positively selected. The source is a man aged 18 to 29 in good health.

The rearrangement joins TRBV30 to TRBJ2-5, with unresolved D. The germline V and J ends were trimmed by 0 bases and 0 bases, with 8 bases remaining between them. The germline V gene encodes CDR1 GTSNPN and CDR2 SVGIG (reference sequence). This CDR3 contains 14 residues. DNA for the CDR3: TGTGCCTGGAGTGTTGGAGTCAACCAAGAGACCCAGTACTTC. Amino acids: CAWSVGVNQETQYF.

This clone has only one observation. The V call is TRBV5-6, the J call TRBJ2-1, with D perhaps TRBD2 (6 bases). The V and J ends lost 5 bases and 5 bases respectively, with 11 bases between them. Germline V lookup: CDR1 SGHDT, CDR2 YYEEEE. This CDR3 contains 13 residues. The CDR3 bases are TGTGCCAGCAGGCGTCCGGGGGACAATGAGCAGTTCTTC. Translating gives CASRRPGDNEQFF.